The T cell receptor (beta chain) described here comes from a study of PD-1 blockade in classical Hodgkin lymphoma (dated by TCRdb to about 2020). With regard to the full study: Nivolumab dosing was 3 mg/kg intravenously every 2 weeks, continuing until either disease progression or unacceptable toxicity. The study used TCR beta sequencing and CyTOF to define a peripheral blood immune signature of response to PD-1 blockade in classical Hodgkin lymphoma. Paper-wide results and their limitations: Baseline TCR diversity was reported as lower in newly diagnosed patients than in healthy donors, and lower still in relapsed/refractory patients. Only a single clinical trial cohort was studied, and what caused the repertoire differences, possibly disease activity or prior therapy, remained undefined. Baseline diversity similar to that of newly diagnosed patients was observed in trial patients achieving complete response, whereas significantly lower diversity was observed in partial responders and progressors. Lower diversity was seen in patients whose nivolumab began less than 1 year after ASCT, and these patients were left out of later analyses so that immune reconstitution would not confound the results. A significant rise by C4D1 was seen in CD4+ but not CD8+ TCR diversity (p=0.0027 vs p=0.16), with the rise being most apparent in complete responders (p=0.02).

According to the study, the label for this sample's time point signals: cycle 4 day 1 (C4D1), after six to seven weeks of nivolumab. Every trial patient had relapsed after autologous stem cell transplantation, and cohorts A, B and C differed in prior brentuximab vedotin exposure. Magnetic negative selection with a Miltenyi CD4+ T cell isolation kit was used to purify CD4+ T cells from thawed PBMCs. The trial cohort included 56 patients with relapsed/refractory classical Hodgkin lymphoma, and each patient had a best overall response of complete response, partial response or progressive disease. Single-agent nivolumab was administered to trial patients in the multi-cohort phase II CheckMate 205 trial. An independent review committee assessed best overall response by applying the 2007 International Working Group response criteria. PBMCs from the trial were collected at three points: immediately before nivolumab initiation (C1D1), and during therapy at cycle 2 day 1 and cycle 4 day 1. Peripheral blood was collected in 8 mL Vacutainer Cell Preparation Tubes, from which PBMCs were isolated by centrifugation and then cryopreserved. Purified CD4+ and CD8+ fractions were prepared only for cases with an additional available PBMC sample. Magnetically labelled cells were depleted on LS columns in a quadroMACS separator, and the flow-through was collected as the purified fraction.

Genomic DNA was isolated using the Qiagen DNeasy kit from unsorted PBMCs as well as from negatively selected CD4+ and CD8+ fractions. Using primers that anneal to V and J segments, immunoSEQ multiplex PCR amplified the TCR beta CDR3 regions. Amplification bias was minimized using a synthetic immune receptor repertoire, and residual bias was removed computationally after sequencing. Processing in the source paper ran as follows. Custom Python scripts were used to quantify repertoire diversity as the Shannon entropy index. Unsorted, CD4+ and CD8+ repertoires were analyzed separately, except in combined analyses where CD4+ and CD8+ sequences were merged in silico. A clone counted as expanded when the clone's frequency after treatment rose at least 2-fold relative to C1D1, and clones undetected at baseline were given a pseudocount of 0.5. Clones with 0 or 1 copy at C1D1 were defined as singleton clones, while clones with 2 or more copies were defined as non-singleton clones. Clones expanded in unsorted samples were annotated as CD4+, CD8+ or unknown by matching protein sequences in sorted samples from the same patient. Wilcoxon tests were applied to paired samples to test diversity changes from C1D1 to C4D1. TCRdb retrieved this table from immuneACCESS and kept in-frame rearrangements only. Not all clones are present; in checked studies, unresolved V genes account for under half, and no reason is known for the remainder. That table gives V, J and clone size, and the DNA gave D and trimming. The sample table records 34,000 or so clones; 92% of these occur just once. The ten largest make up 0.3% of the sample.

Notes on this clone: This clone's antigen is unknown. It has no much larger one-base neighbor in the sample; base qualities were not kept.

From its cysteine to its phenylalanine, the CDR3 spans 15 amino acids. The only DNA kept is the CDR3, 45 bases in frame from the first base. The trim is 0 bases for V and 0 bases for J, with a gap of 6 bases between the germline ends. From a lookup of the germline V gene (reference sequence), CDR1 and CDR2 are MNHEY and SMNVEV. The V and J genes are TRBV27 and TRBJ1-3, with no reliable assignment of the D segment. The sample was CD4+ T cells from blood, taken before the fourth cycle of nivolumab. This receptor was taken from a human donor with classical Hodgkin lymphoma. The CDR3 reads as follows: CASSLSRSSGNTIYF. The nucleotide sequence is TGTGCCAGCAGTTTATCGCGCAGCTCTGGAAACACCATATATTTT.